The T cell receptor (beta chain) under discussion was sequenced for a study of blood T cell repertoires in COVID-19. Study-wide context: COVID-19 samples, acute and convalescent, were from the United States, Italy and Spain. Sample material is recorded as cDNA or gDNA derived from T cells, B-cell-depleted T cells, or PBMCs.

The authors' processing: Reference gene primer amplification gave estimated nucleated cell counts. Profiling relied on immunoSEQ multiplex PCR, and the TCRdb table lists in-frame clones only, not all of them. Clone size and V and J calls were adopted from that table, with D and trimming inferred from the DNA. The sample holds 200,000 to 300,000 clones, around nine tenths seen once. Germline assignment: CDR1 KGHSH and CDR2 LQKENI. The CDR3 length is 13 residues. V was cut by 5 bases and J by 1 base, with 8 bases left in between. The TCR sequence derives from a man aged 40-50 years who had recovered from COVID-19. The material sequenced was peripheral blood. V usage is TRBV18 and J usage is TRBJ1-1, with a possible D match to TRBD1 (5 bases). The CDR3 DNA is TGTGCCAGCTCAAATACAGGGAACACTGAAGCTTTCTTT. It is translated as CASSNTGNTEAFF.